The T cell receptor (beta chain) described here comes from a study of T cell responses to AZD1222 COVID-19 vaccine. Regarding the study as a whole: Unmutated regions of variants are reportedly targeted by nearly half of spike-specific TCRs.

Turning to this clone: No antigen is known for it.

Trimming pared 4 bases from V and 4 bases from J, leaving 10 bases between. Germline V CDR1 and CDR2: SNHLY, FYNNEI. The CDR3 is 13 amino acids. Repertoires were generated with immunoSEQ multiplex PCR, while TCRdb's copy carries only in-frame clones and drops some. The sample holds under 200,000 clones; approximately 90% are singletons and the top ten take roughly 26%. This receptor was taken from an adult who received the AZD1222 COVID-19 vaccine. J is TRBJ1-2 and V is TRBV2; D is perhaps TRBD1 (5 bases). The sample was peripheral blood, taken 28 days after the second AZD1222 dose. This CDR3 is CASSGGTSYGYTF. CDR3 in DNA: TGTGCCAGCAGTGGAGGGACGAGCTATGGCTACACCTTC.